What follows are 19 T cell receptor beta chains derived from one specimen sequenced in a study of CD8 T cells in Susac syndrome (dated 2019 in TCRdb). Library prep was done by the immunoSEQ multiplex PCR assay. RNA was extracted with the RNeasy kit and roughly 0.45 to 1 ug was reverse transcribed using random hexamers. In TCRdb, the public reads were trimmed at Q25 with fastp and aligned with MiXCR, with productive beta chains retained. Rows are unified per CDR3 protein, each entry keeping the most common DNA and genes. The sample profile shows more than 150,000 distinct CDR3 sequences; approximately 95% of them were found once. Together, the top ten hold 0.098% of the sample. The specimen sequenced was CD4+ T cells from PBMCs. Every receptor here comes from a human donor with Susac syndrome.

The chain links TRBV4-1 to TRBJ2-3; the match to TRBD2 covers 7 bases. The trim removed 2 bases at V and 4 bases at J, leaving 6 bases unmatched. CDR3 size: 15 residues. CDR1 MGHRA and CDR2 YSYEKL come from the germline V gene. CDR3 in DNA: TGCGCCAGCAGCCAACTAGGACTAGTGGCAGATACGCAGTATTTT. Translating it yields CASSQLGLVADTQYF.

The CDR3 region has the DNA TGTGCCAGCAGTGAAAGGGCAGGGGAAAATTCACCCCTCCACTTT. Its protein product is CASSERAGENSPLHF. The genes are TRBV2 and TRBJ1-6, with a possible D match to TRBD1 (6 bases). Germline V CDR1 and CDR2: SNHLY, FYNNEI. This CDR3 is built from 15 residues. Trimming took 2 bases from V and 7 from J, leaving 12 bases between them.

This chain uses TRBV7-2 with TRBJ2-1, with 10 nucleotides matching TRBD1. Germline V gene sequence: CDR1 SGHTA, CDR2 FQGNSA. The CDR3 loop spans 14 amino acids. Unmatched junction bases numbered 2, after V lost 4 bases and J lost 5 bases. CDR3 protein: CASSSGQGHNEQFF. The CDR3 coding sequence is TGTGCCAGCAGCTCGGGACAGGGGCACAATGAGCAGTTCTTC. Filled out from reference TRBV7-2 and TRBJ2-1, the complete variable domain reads GAGVSQSPSNKVTEKGKDVELRCDPISGHTALYWYRQSLGQGLEFLIYFQGNSAPDKSGLPSDRFSAERTGGSVSTLTIQRTQQEDSAVYLCASSSGQGHNEQFFGPGTRLTVL.

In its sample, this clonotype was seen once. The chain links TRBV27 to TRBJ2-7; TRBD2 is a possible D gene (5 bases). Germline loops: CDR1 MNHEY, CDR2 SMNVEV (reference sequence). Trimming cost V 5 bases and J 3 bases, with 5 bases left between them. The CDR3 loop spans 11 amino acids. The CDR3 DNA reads TGTGCCAGCAGTGACTACTACGAGCAGTACTTC. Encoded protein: CASSDYYEQYF.

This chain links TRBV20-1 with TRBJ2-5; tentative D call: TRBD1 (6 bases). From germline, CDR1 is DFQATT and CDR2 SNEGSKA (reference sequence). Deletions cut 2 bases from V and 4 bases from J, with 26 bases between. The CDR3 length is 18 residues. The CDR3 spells CSARRELQLTLGGETQYF. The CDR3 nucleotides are TGCAGTGCTAGACGGGAACTACAGCTGACATTAGGGGGAGAGACCCAGTACTTC.

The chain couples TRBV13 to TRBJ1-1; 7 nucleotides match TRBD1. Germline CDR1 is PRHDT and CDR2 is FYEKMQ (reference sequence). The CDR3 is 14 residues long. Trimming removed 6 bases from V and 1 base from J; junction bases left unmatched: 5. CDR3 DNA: TGTGCCAGCAGTTCCGGGACAGAGAACACTGAAGCTTTCTTT. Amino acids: CASSSGTENTEAFF.

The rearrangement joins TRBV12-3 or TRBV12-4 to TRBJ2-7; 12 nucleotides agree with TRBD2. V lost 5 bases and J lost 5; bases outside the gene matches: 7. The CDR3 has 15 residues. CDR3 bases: TGTGCCAGCAGTCCTAGCGGGGGGGGATGGAACGAGCAGTACTTC. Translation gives CASSPSGGGWNEQYF.

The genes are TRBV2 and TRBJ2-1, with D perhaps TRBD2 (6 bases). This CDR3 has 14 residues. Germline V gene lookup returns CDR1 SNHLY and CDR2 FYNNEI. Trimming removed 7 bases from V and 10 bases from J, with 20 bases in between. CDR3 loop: CASNRDWRQPEQFF. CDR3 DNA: TGTGCCAGCAACCGGGACTGGAGACAGCCCGAGCAGTTCTTC.

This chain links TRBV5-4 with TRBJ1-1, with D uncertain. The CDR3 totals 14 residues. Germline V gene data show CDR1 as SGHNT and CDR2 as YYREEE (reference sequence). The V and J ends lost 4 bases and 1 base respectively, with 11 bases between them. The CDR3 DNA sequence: TGTGCCAGCAGCCCCGAGGCCACGAACACTGAAGCTTTCTTT. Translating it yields CASSPEATNTEAFF. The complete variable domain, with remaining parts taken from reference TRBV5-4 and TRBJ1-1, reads ETGVTQSPTHLIKTRGQQVTLRCSSQSGHNTVSWYQQALGQGPQFIFQYYREEENGRGNFPPRFSGLQFPNYSSELNVNALELDDSALYLCASSPEATNTEAFFGQGTRLTVV.

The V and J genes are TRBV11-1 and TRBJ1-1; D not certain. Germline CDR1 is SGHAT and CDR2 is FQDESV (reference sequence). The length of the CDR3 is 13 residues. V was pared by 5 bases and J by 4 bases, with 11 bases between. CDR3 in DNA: TGTGCCAGCAGCATGGGCGCCATCACTGAAGCTTTCTTT. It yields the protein CASSMGAITEAFF. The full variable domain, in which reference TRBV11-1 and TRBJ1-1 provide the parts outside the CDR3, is EAEVAQSPRYKITEKSQAVAFWCDPISGHATLYWYRQILGQGPELLVQFQDESVVDDSQLPKDRFSAERLKGVDSTLKIQPAELGDSAMYLCASSMGAITEAFFGQGTRLTVV.

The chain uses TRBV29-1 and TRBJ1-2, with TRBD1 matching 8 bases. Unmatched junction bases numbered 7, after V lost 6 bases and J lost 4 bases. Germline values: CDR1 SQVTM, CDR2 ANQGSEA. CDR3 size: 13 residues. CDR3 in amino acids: CSVIQGEGYGYTF. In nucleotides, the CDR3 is TGCAGCGTGATACAGGGGGAGGGCTATGGCTACACCTTC. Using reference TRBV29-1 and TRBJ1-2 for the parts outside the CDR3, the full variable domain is SAVISQKPSRDICQRGTSLTIQCQVDSQVTMMFWYRQQPGQSLTLIATANQGSEATYESGFVIDKFPISRPNLTFSTLTVSNMSPEDSSIYLCSVIQGEGYGYTFGSGTRLTVV.

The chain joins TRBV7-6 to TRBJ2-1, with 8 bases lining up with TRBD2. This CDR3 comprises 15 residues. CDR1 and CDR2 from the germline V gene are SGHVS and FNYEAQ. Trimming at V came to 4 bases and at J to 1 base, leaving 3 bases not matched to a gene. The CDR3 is CASSSGTRSYNEQFF. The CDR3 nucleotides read TGTGCCAGCAGCTCCGGGACTAGATCCTACAATGAGCAGTTCTTC.

In DNA form, the CDR3 reads TGTGCCAGCAGCGCCTCCGGGCTGGATGGCTACACCTTC. This translates into CASSASGLDGYTF. The rearrangement joins TRBV7-9 to TRBJ1-2; no clear D. This CDR3 has 13 amino acids. Germline loops: CDR1 SEHNR, CDR2 FQNEAQ (reference sequence). Trimming left V 5 bases short and J 6 bases short, with 13 bases between.

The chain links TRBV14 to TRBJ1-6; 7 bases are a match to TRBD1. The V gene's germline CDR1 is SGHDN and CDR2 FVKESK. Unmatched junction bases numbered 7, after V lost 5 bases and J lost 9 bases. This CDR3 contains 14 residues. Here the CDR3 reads CASSKRQGGSPLHF. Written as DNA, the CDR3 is TGTGCCAGCAGCAAGAGGCAGGGGGGTTCACCCCTCCACTTT.

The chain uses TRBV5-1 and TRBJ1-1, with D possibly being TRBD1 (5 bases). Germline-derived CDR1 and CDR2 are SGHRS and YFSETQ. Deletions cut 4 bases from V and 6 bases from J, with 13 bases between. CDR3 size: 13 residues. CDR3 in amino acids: CASSPGGNPEAFF. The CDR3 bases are TGCGCCAGCAGCCCCGGGGGGAATCCTGAAGCTTTCTTT.

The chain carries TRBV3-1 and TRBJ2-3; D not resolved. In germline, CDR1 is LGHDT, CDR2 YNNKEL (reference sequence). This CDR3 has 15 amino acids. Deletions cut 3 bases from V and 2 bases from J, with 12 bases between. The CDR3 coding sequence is TGTGCCAGCAGCCACTTGGTCGGCCCCACAGATACGCAGTATTTT. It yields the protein CASSHLVGPTDTQYF.

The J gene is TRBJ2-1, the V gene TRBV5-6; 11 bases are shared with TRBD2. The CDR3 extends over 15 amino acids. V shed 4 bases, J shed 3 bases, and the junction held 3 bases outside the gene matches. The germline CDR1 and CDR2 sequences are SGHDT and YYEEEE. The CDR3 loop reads CASSRGLADYNEQFF. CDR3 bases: TGTGCCAGCAGCCGGGGACTAGCGGACTACAATGAGCAGTTCTTC.

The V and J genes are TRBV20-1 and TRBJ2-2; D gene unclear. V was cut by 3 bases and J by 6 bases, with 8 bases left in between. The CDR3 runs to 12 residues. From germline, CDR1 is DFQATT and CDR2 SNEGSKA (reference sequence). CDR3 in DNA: TGCAGTGCTAGCCGATACTCCGGGGAGCTGTTTTTT. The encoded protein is CSASRYSGELFF.

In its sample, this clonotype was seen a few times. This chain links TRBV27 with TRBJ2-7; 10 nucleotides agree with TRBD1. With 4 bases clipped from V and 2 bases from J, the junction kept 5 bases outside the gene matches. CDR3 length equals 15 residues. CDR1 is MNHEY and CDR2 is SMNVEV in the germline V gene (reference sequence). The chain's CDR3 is CASSYSGQGPYEQYF. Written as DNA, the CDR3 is TGTGCCAGCAGTTATTCGGGACAGGGGCCCTACGAGCAGTACTTC.